Listed here are 6 T cell receptor beta chains from one sample, sequenced in a study of shared clonotypes between healthy human individuals. Clones were sequenced by immunoSEQ multiplex PCR, and TCRdb holds only the in-frame ones, with some missing. The sample records 2 million to 2.5 million clones, 80% to 95% being singletons. The material sequenced was naive CD4+ T cells from PBMCs. Subset of the sample: CD45RA+ positively selected. These receptors all stem from a man between 18 and 35 years old in good health. Some clones in this sample may be carry-over from other donors' samples.

V usage is TRBV28 and J usage is TRBJ2-7; possibly TRBD1 for D (5 bases). Germline loops: CDR1 MDHEN, CDR2 SYDVKM. This CDR3 is built from 19 residues. Deletions cut 6 bases from V and 2 bases from J, with 29 bases between. DNA of the CDR3: TGTGCCAGCAGCTCCCATTCCGGGTCCTTGCAGACAGCCCCCTACGAGCAGTACTTC. Residues: CASSSHSGSLQTAPYEQYF.

CDR3 nucleotides: TGTGCCAGCAGCCCCAGACTAGCGGCTTACAATGAGCAGTTCTTC. It encodes CASSPRLAAYNEQFF. The chain has TRBV7-9 and TRBJ2-1, with 9 nucleotides matching TRBD2. Losses at the gene ends were 5 bases for V and 4 bases for J; bases not matched to a gene: 6. CDR1 and CDR2 (germline): SEHNR, FQNEAQ (reference sequence). The CDR3 contains 15 residues.

V usage is TRBV4-3 and J usage is TRBJ2-1, with no clear D. The CDR3 sequence is 13 residues long. V dropped 5 bases and J dropped 0 bases, with 5 bases sitting between them. The V gene's germline CDR1 is LGHNA and CDR2 YSLEER. The CDR3 sequence: CASSRVSYNEQFF. In DNA form, the CDR3 reads TGCGCCAGCAGCAGGGTCTCCTACAATGAGCAGTTCTTC.

A few counts support this clone. The chain combines TRBV28 with TRBJ2-7; possible D gene TRBD2, 6 bases. The V gene lost 4 bases and the J gene lost 0 bases, with 10 bases spanning the gap. CDR1 and CDR2 from the germline V gene are MDHEN and SYDVKM. The CDR3 is 14 residues long. The CDR3 is CASSYAGFSYEQYF. CDR3 DNA sequence: TGTGCCAGCAGTTATGCGGGATTCTCCTACGAGCAGTACTTC.

Comment on this clone: Other DNA sequences in the same sample also yield this CDR3. The rearrangement uses TRBV6-5 and TRBJ1-5; TRBD1 is a possible D gene (6 bases). CDR1 MNHEY and CDR2 SVGAGI come from the germline V gene. This CDR3 has 15 amino acids. V was clipped by 0 bases and J by 7 bases, with 13 bases between them. Here the CDR3 reads CASSYSSGAGQPQHF. As DNA, the CDR3 is TGTGCCAGCAGTTACTCTTCAGGGGCTGGACAGCCCCAGCATTTT.

The chain uses TRBV6-1 and TRBJ2-7; 8 positions match TRBD1. Germline CDR1 reads MNHNS; CDR2 reads SASEGT. With 4 bases clipped from V and 6 bases from J, the junction kept 5 bases outside the gene matches. The CDR3 totals 13 residues. The CDR3 region is CASSGGQGGEQYF. DNA for the CDR3: TGTGCCAGCAGTGGCGGACAGGGAGGCGAGCAGTACTTC.